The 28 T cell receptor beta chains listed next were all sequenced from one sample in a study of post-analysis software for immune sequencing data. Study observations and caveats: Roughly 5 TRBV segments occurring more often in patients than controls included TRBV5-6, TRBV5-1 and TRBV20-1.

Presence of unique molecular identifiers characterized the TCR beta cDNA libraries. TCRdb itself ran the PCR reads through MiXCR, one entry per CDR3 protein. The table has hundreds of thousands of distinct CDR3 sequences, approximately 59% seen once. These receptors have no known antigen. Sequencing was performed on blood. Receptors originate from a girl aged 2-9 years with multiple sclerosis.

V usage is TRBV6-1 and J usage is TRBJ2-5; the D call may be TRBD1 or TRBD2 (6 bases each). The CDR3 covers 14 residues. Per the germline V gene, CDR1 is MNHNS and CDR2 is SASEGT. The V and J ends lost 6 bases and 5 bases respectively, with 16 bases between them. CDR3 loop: CASSETGAAETQYF. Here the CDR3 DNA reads TGTGCCAGCAGCGAGACGGGGGCGGCGGAGACCCAGTACTTC.

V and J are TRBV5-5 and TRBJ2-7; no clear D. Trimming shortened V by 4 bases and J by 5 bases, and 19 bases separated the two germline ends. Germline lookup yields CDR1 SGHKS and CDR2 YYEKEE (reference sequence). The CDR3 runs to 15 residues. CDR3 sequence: CASSLGPLTSNEQYF. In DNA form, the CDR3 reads TGTGCCAGCAGCCTTGGACCTTTGACCAGCAACGAGCAGTACTTC.

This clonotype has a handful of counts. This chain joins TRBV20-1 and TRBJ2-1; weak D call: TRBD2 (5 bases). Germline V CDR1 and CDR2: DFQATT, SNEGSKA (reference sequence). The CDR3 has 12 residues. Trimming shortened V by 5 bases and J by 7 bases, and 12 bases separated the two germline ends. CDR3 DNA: TGCAGTGCTCAGGAGCGGCGGAATGAGCAGTTCTTC. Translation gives CSAQERRNEQFF.

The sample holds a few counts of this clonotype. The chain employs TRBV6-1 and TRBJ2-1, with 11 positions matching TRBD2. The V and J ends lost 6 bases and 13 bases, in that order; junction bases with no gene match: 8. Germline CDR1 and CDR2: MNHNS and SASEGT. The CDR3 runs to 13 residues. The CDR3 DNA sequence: TGTGCCAGCAGGGAACACCTAGCGGGGGGTCAGTTCTTC. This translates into CASREHLAGGQFF.

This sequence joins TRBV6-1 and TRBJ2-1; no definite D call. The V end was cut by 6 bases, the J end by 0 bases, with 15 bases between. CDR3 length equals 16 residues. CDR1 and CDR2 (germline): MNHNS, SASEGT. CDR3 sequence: CASRRPTASSYNEQFF. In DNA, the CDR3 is TGTGCCAGCAGACGCCCAACCGCAAGCTCCTACAATGAGCAGTTCTTC.

CDR3 coding DNA: TGTGCCAGCAGTTACCGGGTGGGGGACGAGCAGTACTTC. As protein: CASSYRVGDEQYF. V is TRBV6-2 or TRBV6-3 and J is TRBJ2-7; D may match TRBD1 or TRBD2 (5 bases each). CDR3 length: 13 residues. Trimming cost V 2 bases and J 5 bases, with 10 bases left between them. Germline CDR1 MNHEY, CDR2 SVGEGT.

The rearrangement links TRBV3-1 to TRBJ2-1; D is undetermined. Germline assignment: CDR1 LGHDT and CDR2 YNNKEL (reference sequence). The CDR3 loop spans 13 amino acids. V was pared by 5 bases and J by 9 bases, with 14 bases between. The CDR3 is CASSFRLMGEQFF. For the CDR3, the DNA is TGTGCCAGCAGCTTCCGACTTATGGGTGAGCAGTTCTTC.

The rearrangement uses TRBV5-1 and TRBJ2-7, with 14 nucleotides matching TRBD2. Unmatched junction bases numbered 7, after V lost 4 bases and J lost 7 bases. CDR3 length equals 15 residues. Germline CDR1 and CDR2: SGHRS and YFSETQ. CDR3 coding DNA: TGCGCCAGCAGCCCTACGGGACTAGCGGGAGATGAGCAGTACTTC. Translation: CASSPTGLAGDEQYF.

This CDR3 reads CASSEFVVVGTDTQYF. CDR3 bases: TGCGCCAGCAGTGAGTTCGTGGTGGTTGGCACAGATACGCAGTATTTT. The V call is TRBV10-2, the J call TRBJ2-3; D not certain. CDR1 is WSHSY and CDR2 is SAAADI in the germline V gene. V was cut by 1 base and J by 1 base, with 12 bases left in between. The CDR3 contains 16 residues.

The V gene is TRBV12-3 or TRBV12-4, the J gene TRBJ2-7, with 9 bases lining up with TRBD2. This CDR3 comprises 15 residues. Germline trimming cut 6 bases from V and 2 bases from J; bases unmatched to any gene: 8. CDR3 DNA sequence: TGTGCCAGCAGCCCAAGACTAGCGGAGGCCTACGAGCAGTACTTC. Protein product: CASSPRLAEAYEQYF.

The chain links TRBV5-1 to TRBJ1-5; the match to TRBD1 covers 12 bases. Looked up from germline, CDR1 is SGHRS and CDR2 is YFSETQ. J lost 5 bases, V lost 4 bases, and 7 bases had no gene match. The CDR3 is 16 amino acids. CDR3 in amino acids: CASSPSGQGAHQPQHF. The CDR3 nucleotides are TGCGCCAGCAGCCCGTCGGGACAGGGGGCACATCAGCCCCAGCATTTT. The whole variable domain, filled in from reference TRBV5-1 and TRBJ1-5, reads KAGVTQTPRYLIKTRGQQVTLSCSPISGHRSVSWYQQTPGQGLQFLFEYFSETQRNKGNFPGRFSGRQFSNSRSEMNVSTLELGDSALYLCASSPSGQGAHQPQHFGDGTRLSIL.

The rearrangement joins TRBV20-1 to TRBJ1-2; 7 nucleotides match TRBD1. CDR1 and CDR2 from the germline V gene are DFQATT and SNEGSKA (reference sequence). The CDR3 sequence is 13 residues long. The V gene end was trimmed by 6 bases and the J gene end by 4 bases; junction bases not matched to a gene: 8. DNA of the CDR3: TGCAGTGCCCTCTCGGACAGGTCCTATGGCTACACCTTC. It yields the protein CSALSDRSYGYTF.

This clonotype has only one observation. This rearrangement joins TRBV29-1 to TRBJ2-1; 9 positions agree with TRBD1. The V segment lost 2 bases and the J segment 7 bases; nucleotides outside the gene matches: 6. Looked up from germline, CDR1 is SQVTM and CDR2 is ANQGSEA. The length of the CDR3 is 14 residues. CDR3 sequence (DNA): TGCAGCGTTGAAAGGGGACAGGGTGGAAATGAGCAGTTCTTC. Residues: CSVERGQGGNEQFF.

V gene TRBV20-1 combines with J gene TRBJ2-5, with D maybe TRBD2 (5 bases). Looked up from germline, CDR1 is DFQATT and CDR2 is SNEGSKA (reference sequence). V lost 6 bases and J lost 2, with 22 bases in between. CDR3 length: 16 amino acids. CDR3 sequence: CSASDLNDGVQETQYF. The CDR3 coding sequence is TGCAGTGCCTCGGACCTAAACGACGGGGTGCAAGAGACCCAGTACTTC.

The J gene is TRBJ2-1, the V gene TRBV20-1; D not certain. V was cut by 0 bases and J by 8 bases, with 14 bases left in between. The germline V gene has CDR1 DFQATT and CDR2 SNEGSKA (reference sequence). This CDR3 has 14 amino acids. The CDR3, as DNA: TGCAGTGCTAGAGATCTAGTATCCGGTTATGAGCAGTTCTTC. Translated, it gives CSARDLVSGYEQFF.

The CDR3 here is CASSYRGFNQPQHF. Here the CDR3 DNA reads TGTGCCAGCAGCTACCGGGGGTTCAATCAGCCCCAGCATTTT. V is TRBV12-3 or TRBV12-4 and J is TRBJ1-5, with D tentatively TRBD1 (5 bases). The V gene lost 6 bases and the J gene lost 3 bases, with 12 bases spanning the gap. The CDR3 spans 14 residues.

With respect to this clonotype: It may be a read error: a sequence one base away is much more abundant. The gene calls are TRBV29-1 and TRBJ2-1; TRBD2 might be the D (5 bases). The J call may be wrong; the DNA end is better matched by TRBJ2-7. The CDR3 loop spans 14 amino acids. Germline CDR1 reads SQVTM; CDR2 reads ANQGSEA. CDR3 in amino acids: CRDYETAIRNEQYF. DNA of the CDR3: TGCAGAGACTACGAAACCGCGATTAGGAATGAGCAGTACTTC.

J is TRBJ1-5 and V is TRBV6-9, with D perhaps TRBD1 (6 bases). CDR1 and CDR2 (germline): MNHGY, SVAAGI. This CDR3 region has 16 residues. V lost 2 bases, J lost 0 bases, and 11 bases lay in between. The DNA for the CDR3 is TGTGCCAGCAGTTATGGGCGGACAGATAGCAATCAGCCCCAGCATTTT. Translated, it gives CASSYGRTDSNQPQHF.

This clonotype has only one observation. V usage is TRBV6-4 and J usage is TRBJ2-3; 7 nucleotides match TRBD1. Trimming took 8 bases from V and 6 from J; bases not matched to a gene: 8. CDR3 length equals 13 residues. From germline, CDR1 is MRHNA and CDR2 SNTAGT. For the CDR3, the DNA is TGTGCCAGCCGGGACAGCCCTATCGATACGCAGTATTTT. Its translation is CASRDSPIDTQYF.

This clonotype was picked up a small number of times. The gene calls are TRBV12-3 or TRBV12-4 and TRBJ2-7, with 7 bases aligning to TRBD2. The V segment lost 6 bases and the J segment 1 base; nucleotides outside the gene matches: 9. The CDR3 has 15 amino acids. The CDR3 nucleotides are TGTGCCAGCAGCCGTGTGGCTAGCGGATCCTACGAGCAGTACTTC. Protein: CASSRVASGSYEQYF.

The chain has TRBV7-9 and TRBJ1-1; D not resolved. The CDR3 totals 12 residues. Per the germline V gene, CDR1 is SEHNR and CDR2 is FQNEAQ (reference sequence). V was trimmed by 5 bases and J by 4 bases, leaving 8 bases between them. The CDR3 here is CASSPATTEAFF. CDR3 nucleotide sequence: TGTGCCAGCAGCCCGGCGACCACTGAAGCTTTCTTT.

CDR3 region: CASSLGGQGTGYTF. In nucleotides, the CDR3 is TGTGCCAGCAGCTTAGGGGGACAGGGCACTGGCTACACCTTC. The chain joins TRBV7-2 to TRBJ1-2, with 9 bases aligning to TRBD1. CDR1 is SGHTA, CDR2 FQGNSA, per germline. V was pared by 1 base and J by 7 bases, with 4 bases of the junction left unmatched. The length of the CDR3 is 14 residues.

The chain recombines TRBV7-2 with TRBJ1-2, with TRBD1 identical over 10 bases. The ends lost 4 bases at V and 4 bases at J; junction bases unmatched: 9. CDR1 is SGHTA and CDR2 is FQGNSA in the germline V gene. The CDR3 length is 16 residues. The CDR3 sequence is CASSSTTGTGAYGYTF. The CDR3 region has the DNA TGTGCCAGCAGCTCTACAACCGGGACAGGGGCCTATGGCTACACCTTC.

The CDR3 loop is CASSYSRAPLTTQYF. In DNA, the CDR3 is TGTGCCAGCAGTTACTCGAGGGCCCCCCTGACGACCCAGTACTTC. This rearrangement joins TRBV6-2 or TRBV6-3 to TRBJ2-7, with a weak D call TRBD2 (5 bases). Matching the DNA end better, TRBJ2-5 makes the J call doubtful. The V gene's germline CDR1 is MNHEY and CDR2 SVGEGT. This CDR3 has 15 residues.

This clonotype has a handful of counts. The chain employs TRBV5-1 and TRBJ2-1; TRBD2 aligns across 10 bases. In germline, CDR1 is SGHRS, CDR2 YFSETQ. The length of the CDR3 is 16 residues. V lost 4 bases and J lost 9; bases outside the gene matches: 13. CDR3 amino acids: CASSETAGGPGSEQFF. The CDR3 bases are TGCGCCAGCAGCGAAACAGCGGGAGGGCCCGGTAGTGAGCAGTTCTTC. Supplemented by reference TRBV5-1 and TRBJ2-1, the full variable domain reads KAGVTQTPRYLIKTRGQQVTLSCSPISGHRSVSWYQQTPGQGLQFLFEYFSETQRNKGNFPGRFSGRQFSNSRSEMNVSTLELGDSALYLCASSETAGGPGSEQFFGPGTRLTVL.

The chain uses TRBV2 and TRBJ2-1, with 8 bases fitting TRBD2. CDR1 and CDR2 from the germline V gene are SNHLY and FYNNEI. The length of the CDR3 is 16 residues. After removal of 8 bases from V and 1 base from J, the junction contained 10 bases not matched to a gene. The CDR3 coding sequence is TGTGCCAGCGGGTTATCCGGACTAGCATCCTACAATGAGCAGTTCTTC. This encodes CASGLSGLASYNEQFF.

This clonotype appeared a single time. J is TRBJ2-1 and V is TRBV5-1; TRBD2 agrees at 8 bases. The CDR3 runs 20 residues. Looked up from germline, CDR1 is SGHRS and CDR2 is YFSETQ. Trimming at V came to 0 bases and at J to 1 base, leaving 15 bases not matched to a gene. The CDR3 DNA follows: TGCGCCAGCAGCTTGGCCTCTTACCGAGCGGGGGTCGGGTCCTACAATGAGCAGTTCTTC. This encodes CASSLASYRAGVGSYNEQFF.

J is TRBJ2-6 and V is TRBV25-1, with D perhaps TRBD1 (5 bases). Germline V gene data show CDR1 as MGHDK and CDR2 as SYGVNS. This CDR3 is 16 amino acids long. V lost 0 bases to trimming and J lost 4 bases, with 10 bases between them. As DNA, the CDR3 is TGTGCCAGCAGTGAATATCAGGGTTCAGGGGCCAACGTCCTGACTTTC. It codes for CASSEYQGSGANVLTF.